This T cell receptor (beta chain) was obtained from a study of shared T cell receptors in the human thymus. Only in-frame clones appear in the TCRdb table, and some are missing; sequencing was by immunoSEQ multiplex PCR. The sample includes about 660,000 clones, over 75% of them seen just once. The same specimen was also included in a second study, on human thymus T cells. That study reports: Having corrective surgery for congenital heart defects, healthy Finnish infants were the ones who donated. Resections from corrective heart surgery provided thymus tissue. Within thymic and blood repertoires, V and J gene usage appeared to be biased. Related work showed strongly overlapping thymic repertoires across unrelated individuals.

Source material: thymocytes. This sequence was found in a boy younger than two with a congenital heart defect.

The CDR3 DNA reads as TGTGCCAGCAGTGATATGAGCTGTTACGAGCAGTACTTC. Protein product: CASSDMSCYEQYF. This chain links TRBV6-1 with TRBJ2-7; unclear D gene. Germline-derived CDR1 and CDR2 are MNHNS and SASEGT. The CDR3 contains 13 residues. Trimming took off 3 bases at V and 4 bases at J, with 10 bases between the two ends.